This T cell receptor (beta chain) was recorded in a study of Ad26.COV2.S vaccination and SARS-CoV-2 variants. Profiling relied on immunoSEQ multiplex PCR, and the TCRdb table lists in-frame clones only, not all of them. The sample carries about 140,000 clones, roughly 85% recorded once. Worth noting for this clone: Its specificity is unknown.

Notes on the study in general: Higher spike-specific TCR breadth was found in vaccine recipients than in placebo recipients. Placebo recipients and vaccine recipients were similar in non-spike TCR breadth. Total T cell responses were possibly underestimated by TCR breadth and depth analyses. Substantial breadth was reportedly displayed by spike-specific CD8+ and CD4+ T cell responses after vaccination.

V dropped 3 bases and J dropped 5; count of bases not matched to a gene: 7. In germline, CDR1 is SNHLY, CDR2 FYNNEI. The CDR3 consists of 15 residues. The source is a human donor who had recovered from COVID-19. The chain links TRBV2 to TRBJ2-3, with TRBD2 matching over 8 bases. The sample consisted of peripheral blood, taken after recovery from COVID-19. CDR3 bases: TGTGCCAGCAGTGACGTCGGGGGGGGTCTAGATACGCAGTATTTT. This gives the protein CASSDVGGGLDTQYF.